This TCR beta chain was identified during a study of cytotoxic CD8 clonotypes in ibrutinib-treated CLL. Background on the study: Patient counts were ten to eleven relapsed/refractory, about 15 treatment-naive and around 18 IGHV unmutated.

Germline assignment: CDR1 MNHNY and CDR2 SVGAGI (reference sequence). The CDR3 has 15 residues. The germline V and J ends were trimmed by 2 bases and 4 bases, with 14 bases remaining between them. Repertoires were generated with immunoSEQ multiplex PCR, while TCRdb's copy carries only in-frame clones and drops some. The sample consists of over 120,000 clones, 80% of them appearing once. The sequencing used PBMCs, collected after 36 months of ibrutinib treatment. The chain combines TRBV6-6 with TRBJ2-5; D unresolved. The TCR was taken from a human donor with chronic lymphocytic leukemia. Here the CDR3 reads CASSYRPFGRETQYF. In DNA, the CDR3 is TGTGCCAGCAGTTACAGGCCCTTTGGACGAGAGACCCAGTACTTC.